The clone carrying this TCR beta chain was recorded only once. This sample was included in a study of blood T cell repertoires in COVID-19. Study at large: Recovered status in Cohort 3 required two negative PCRs, clearance, or symptom resolution. T cells, B-cell-depleted T cells, or PBMCs provided the cDNA or gDNA that served as material.

Assay used: immunoSEQ multiplex PCR; TCRdb lists only in-frame clones, some missing. There are a few hundred thousand clones in the sample; around 89% occur only once, and around 2% lies in the top ten. The cohort comprised adults aged about 18 to 100 years residing in about two dozen US areas. CDR3 length: 13 amino acids. After removal of 3 bases from V and 6 bases from J, the junction contained 2 bases not matched to a gene. Germline lookup yields CDR1 MDHEN and CDR2 SYDVKM. This sequence originates from a woman in her sixties in a cohort exposed to, infected with or recovered from COVID-19 (not recorded which). Sequencing was performed on PBMCs or T cells enriched from blood (not recorded which). The J gene is TRBJ2-3, the V gene TRBV28, with 8 bases aligning to TRBD1. The CDR3 coding sequence is TGTGCCAGCAGTTTCCAGGGGGCGGATACGCAGTATTTT. The encoded protein is CASSFQGADTQYF.